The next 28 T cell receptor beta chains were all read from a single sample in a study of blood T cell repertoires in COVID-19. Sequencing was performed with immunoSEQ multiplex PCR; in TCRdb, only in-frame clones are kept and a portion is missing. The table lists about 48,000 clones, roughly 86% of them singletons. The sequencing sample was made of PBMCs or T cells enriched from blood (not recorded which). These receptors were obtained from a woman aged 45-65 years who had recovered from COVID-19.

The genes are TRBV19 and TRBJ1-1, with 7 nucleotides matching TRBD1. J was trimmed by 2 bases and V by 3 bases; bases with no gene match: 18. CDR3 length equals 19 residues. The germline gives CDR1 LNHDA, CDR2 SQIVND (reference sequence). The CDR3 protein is CASSIRRQGPRSANTEAFF. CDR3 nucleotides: TGTGCCAGTAGTATTAGGAGACAGGGTCCCCGGTCCGCTAACACTGAAGCTTTCTTT.

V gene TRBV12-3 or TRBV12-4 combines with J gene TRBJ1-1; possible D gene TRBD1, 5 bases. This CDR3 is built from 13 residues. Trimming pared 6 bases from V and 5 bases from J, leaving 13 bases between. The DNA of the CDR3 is TGTGCCAGCAGGAACGGGGGTTGGACTGAAGCTTTCTTT. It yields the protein CASRNGGWTEAFF.

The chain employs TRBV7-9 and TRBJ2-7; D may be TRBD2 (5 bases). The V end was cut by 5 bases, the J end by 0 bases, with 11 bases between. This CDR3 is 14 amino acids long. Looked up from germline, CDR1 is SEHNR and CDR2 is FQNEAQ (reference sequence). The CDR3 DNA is TGTGCCAGCAGCATCGGACTGAGCTCCTACGAGCAGTACTTC. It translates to CASSIGLSSYEQYF.

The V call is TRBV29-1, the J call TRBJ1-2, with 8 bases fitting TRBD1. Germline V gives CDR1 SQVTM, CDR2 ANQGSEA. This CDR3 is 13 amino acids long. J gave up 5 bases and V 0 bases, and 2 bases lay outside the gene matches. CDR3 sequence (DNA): TGCAGCGTTGAAGAACAGGGGGATTATGGCTACACCTTC. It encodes CSVEEQGDYGYTF.

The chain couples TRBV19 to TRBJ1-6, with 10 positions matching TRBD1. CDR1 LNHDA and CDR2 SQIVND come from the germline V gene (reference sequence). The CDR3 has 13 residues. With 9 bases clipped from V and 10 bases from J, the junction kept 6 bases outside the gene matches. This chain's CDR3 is CASDRGHGSPLHF. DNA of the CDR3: TGTGCCAGCGACAGGGGGCATGGATCACCCCTCCACTTT. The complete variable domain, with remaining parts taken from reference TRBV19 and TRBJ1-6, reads DGGITQSPKYLFRKEGQNVTLSCEQNLNHDAMYWYRQDPGQGLRLIYYSQIVNDFQKGDIAEGYSVSREKKESFPLTVTSAQKNPTAFYLCASDRGHGSPLHFGNGTRLTVT.

Here the CDR3 reads CASSIGTTDNSPLHF. The CDR3, as DNA: TGTGCCAGCAGCATAGGGACAACCGATAATTCACCCCTCCACTTT. The gene calls are TRBV7-8 and TRBJ1-6, with TRBD1 as a possible D gene (6 bases). The CDR3 runs 15 residues. V lost 5 bases to trimming and J lost 5 bases, with 13 bases between them. Germline assignment: CDR1 SGHVS and CDR2 FQNEAQ.

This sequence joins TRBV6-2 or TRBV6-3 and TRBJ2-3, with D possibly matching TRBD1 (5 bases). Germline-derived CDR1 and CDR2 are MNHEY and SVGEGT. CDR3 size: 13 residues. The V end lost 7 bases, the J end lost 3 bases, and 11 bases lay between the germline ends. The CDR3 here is CASNPSGTDTQYF. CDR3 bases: TGTGCCAGCAACCCTTCAGGGACAGATACGCAGTATTTT.

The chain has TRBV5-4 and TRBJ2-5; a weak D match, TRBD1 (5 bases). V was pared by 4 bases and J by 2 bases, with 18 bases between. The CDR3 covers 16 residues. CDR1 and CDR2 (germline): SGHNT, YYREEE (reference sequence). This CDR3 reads CASSPTLARVQETQYF. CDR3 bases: TGTGCCAGCAGCCCCACACTTGCCAGGGTGCAAGAGACCCAGTACTTC. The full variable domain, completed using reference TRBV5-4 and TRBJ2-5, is ETGVTQSPTHLIKTRGQQVTLRCSSQSGHNTVSWYQQALGQGPQFIFQYYREEENGRGNFPPRFSGLQFPNYSSELNVNALELDDSALYLCASSPTLARVQETQYFGPGTRLLVL.

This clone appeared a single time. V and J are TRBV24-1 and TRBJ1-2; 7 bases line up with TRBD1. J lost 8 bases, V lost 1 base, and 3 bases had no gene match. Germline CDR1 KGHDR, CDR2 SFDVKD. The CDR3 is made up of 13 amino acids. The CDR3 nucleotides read TGTGCCACCAGTGATTTACAGGGGCTCGGCTACACCTTC. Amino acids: CATSDLQGLGYTF.

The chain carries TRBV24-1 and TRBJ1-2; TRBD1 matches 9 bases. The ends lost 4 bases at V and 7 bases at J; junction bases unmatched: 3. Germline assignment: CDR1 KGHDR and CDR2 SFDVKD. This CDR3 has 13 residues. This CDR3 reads CATSEGDRAGYTF. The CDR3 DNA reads TGTGCCACCAGTGAGGGGGACAGGGCTGGCTACACCTTC.

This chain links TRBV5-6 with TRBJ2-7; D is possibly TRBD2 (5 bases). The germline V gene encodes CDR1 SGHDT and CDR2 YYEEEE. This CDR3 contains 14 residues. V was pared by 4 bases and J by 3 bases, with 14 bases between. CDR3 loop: CASSTGLGFYEQYF. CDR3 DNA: TGTGCCAGCAGCACTGGACTGGGTTTCTACGAGCAGTACTTC.

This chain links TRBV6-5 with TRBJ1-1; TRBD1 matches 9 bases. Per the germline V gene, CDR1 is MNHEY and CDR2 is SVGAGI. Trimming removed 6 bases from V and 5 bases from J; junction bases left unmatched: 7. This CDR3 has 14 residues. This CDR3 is CASRTTGGRTEAFF. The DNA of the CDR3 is TGTGCCAGCAGAACGACAGGGGGAAGGACTGAAGCTTTCTTT.

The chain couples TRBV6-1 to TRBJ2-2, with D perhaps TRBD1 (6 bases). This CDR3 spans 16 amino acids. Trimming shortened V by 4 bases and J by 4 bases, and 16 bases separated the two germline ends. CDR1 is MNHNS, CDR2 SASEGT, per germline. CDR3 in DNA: TGTGCCAGCAGTGTTTCTCCTACAGGGTCCACCGGGGAGCTGTTTTTT. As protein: CASSVSPTGSTGELFF.

Written as DNA, the CDR3 is TGTGCCAGCAGCTTCGGGAGGGCCGGCTACAATGAGCAGTTCTTC. It is translated as CASSFGRAGYNEQFF. The genes are TRBV7-9 and TRBJ2-1; 8 bases fit TRBD2. CDR3 length: 15 amino acids. The V segment lost 3 bases and the J segment 3 bases; nucleotides outside the gene matches: 4. Germline assignment: CDR1 SEHNR and CDR2 FQNEAQ (reference sequence).

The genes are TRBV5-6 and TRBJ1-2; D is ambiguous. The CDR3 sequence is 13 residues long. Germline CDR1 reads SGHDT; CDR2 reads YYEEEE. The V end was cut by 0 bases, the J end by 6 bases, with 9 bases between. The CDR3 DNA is TGTGCCAGCAGCTTGGTACAGTCCCATGGCTACACCTTC. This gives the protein CASSLVQSHGYTF.

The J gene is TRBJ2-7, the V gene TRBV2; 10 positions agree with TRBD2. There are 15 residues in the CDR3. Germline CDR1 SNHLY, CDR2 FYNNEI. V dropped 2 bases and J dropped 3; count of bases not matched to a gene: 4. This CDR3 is CASSEQRGGFYEQYF. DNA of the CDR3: TGTGCCAGCAGTGAACAGCGGGGGGGCTTCTACGAGCAGTACTTC.

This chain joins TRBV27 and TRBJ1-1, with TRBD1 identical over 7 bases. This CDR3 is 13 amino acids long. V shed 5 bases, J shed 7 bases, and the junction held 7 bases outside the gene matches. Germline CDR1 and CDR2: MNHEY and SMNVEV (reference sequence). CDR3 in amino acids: CASSQQGSNEAFF. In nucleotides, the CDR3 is TGTGCCAGCAGTCAACAGGGGTCGAATGAAGCTTTCTTT.

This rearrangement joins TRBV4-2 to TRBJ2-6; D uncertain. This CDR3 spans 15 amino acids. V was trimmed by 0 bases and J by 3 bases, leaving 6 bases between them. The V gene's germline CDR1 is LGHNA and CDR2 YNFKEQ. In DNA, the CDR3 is TGTGCCAGCAGCCAAGAGGCGGATGGGGCCAACGTCCTGACTTTC. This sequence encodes CASSQEADGANVLTF.

The CDR3: CASSIRRTDTQYF. The CDR3 DNA is TGTGCCAGCAGCATTCGGCGGACAGATACGCAGTATTTT. The V and J genes are TRBV14 and TRBJ2-3; D remains unclear. V lost 5 bases and J lost 3, with 9 bases in between. Per germline, CDR1 SGHDN and CDR2 FVKESK. This CDR3 contains 13 residues.

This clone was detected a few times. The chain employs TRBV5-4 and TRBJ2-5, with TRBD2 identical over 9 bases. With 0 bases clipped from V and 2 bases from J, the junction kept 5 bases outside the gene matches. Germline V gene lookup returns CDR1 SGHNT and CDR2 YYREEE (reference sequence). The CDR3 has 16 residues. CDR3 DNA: TGTGCCAGCAGCTTGGTCAGCGGGGGGTTTCAAGAGACCCAGTACTTC. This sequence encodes CASSLVSGGFQETQYF. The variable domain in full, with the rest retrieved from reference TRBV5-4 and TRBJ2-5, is ETGVTQSPTHLIKTRGQQVTLRCSSQSGHNTVSWYQQALGQGPQFIFQYYREEENGRGNFPPRFSGLQFPNYSSELNVNALELDDSALYLCASSLVSGGFQETQYFGPGTRLLVL.

This CDR3 is CASSQVQANTEAFF. The CDR3 DNA follows: TGTGCCAGCAGCCAAGTTCAGGCCAACACTGAAGCTTTCTTT. The J gene is TRBJ1-1, the V gene TRBV3-1 (or the pseudogene TRBV3-2); D call uncertain. The germline V and J ends were trimmed by 1 base and 2 bases, with 8 bases remaining between them. Germline V CDR1 and CDR2: LGHDT, YNNKEL (reference sequence). CDR3 size: 14 residues.

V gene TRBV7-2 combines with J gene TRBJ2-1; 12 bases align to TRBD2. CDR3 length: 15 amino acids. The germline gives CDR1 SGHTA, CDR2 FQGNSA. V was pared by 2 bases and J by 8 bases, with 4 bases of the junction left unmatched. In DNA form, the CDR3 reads TGTGCCAGCAGCTTACTAGCGGGGGGGGGCCATGAGCAGTTCTTC. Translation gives CASSLLAGGGHEQFF.

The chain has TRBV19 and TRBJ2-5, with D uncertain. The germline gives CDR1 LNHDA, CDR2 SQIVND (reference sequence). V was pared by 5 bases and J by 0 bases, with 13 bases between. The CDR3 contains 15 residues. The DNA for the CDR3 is TGTGCCAGTAGTCGGTTAGCAGAGTACCAAGAGACCCAGTACTTC. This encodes CASSRLAEYQETQYF. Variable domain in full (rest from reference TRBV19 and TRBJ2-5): DGGITQSPKYLFRKEGQNVTLSCEQNLNHDAMYWYRQDPGQGLRLIYYSQIVNDFQKGDIAEGYSVSREKKESFPLTVTSAQKNPTAFYLCASSRLAEYQETQYFGPGTRLLVL.

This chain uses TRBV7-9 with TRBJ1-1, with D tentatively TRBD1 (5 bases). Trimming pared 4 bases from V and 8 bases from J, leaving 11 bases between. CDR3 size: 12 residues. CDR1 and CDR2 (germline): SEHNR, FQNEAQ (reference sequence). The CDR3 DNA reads TGTGCCAGCAGCTCGCAGGGTTTCGAAGCTTTCTTT. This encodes CASSSQGFEAFF.

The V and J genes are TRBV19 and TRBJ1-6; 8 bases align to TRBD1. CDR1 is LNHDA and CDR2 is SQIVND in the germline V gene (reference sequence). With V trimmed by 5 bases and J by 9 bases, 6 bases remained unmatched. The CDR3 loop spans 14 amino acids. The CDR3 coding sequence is TGTGCCAGTAGTCTGCAGGGGGCGAGTTCACCCCTCCACTTT. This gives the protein CASSLQGASSPLHF. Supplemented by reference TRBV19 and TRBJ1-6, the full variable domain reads DGGITQSPKYLFRKEGQNVTLSCEQNLNHDAMYWYRQDPGQGLRLIYYSQIVNDFQKGDIAEGYSVSREKKESFPLTVTSAQKNPTAFYLCASSLQGASSPLHFGNGTRLTVT.

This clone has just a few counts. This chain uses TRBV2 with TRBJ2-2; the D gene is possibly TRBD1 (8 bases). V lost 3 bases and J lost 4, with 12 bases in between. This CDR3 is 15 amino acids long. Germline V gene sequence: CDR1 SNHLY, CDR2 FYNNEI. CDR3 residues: CASSEHRGGTGELFF. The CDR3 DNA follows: TGTGCCAGCAGTGAGCACAGGGGGGGCACCGGGGAGCTGTTTTTT.

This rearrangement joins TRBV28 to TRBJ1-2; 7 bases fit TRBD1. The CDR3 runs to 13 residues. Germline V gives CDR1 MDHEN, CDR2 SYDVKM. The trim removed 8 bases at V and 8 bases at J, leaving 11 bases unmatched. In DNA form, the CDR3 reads TGTGCCAGCGGGTTACAGGGGATTCTGGGCTACACCTTC. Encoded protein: CASGLQGILGYTF.

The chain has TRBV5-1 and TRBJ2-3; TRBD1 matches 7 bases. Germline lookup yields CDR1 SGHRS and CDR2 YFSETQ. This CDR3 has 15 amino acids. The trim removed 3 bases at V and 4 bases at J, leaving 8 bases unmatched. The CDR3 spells CASSSARQGSDTQYF. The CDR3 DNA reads TGCGCCAGCAGCTCCGCCCGACAGGGCTCAGATACGCAGTATTTT.